The 2 T cell receptor beta chains presented below share a single source sample, sequenced in a study of shared clonotypes between healthy human individuals. The table came from immunoSEQ multiplex PCR; TCRdb's copy has only in-frame clones and leaves some out. The sample yields some 2.1 million clones, about 94% seen once. The naive CD8 population came from CD45RO-negative cells selected for CCR7, without terminally differentiated effector memory CD45RA+ cells. Sequencing was done on a sample of naive CD8+ T cells sorted from blood. The receptors derive from a man younger than 35 in good health.

This sequence joins TRBV9 and TRBJ1-1; D remains unclear. This CDR3 region has 12 residues. The V and J ends lost 3 bases and 0 bases respectively, with 3 bases between them. The germline CDR1 and CDR2 sequences are SGDLS and YYNGEE. CDR3 DNA: TGTGCCAGCAGCGACCTGAACACTGAAGCTTTCTTT. Translated: CASSDLNTEAFF.

This clone has a single count. The V gene is TRBV15, the J gene TRBJ1-2, with D perhaps TRBD1 (5 bases). The V gene's germline CDR1 is LNHNV and CDR2 YYDKDF (reference sequence). The V and J ends lost 1 base and 4 bases respectively, with 22 bases between them. The CDR3 length is 18 residues. In nucleotides, the CDR3 is TGTGCCACCAGCAGAGGTTGGGGCGCGTCGGAGTTACTCTATGGCTACACCTTC. Its translation: CATSRGWGASELLYGYTF.